The 17 T cell receptor beta chains reported below all come from one sample, sequenced in a study of blood T cells in healthy people across ages. With a J-beta primer mix and a sample-barcoded 5' primer, a second PCR ran roughly 6 to 12 cycles. TCRdb redid the calling of the 5' RACE reads with MiXCR, one entry per CDR3 protein. The table shows some 940,000 distinct CDR3 sequences, with about 28% occurring only once. These data were also reused for a study on T cells of mothers and their children.

Sequencing was done on a sample of blood. These receptors came from a woman aged 40 to 49 in good health.

The chain has TRBV2 and TRBJ2-3; possibly TRBD2 for D (5 bases). Trimming removed 6 bases at V and 8 bases at J, with 9 bases between. The CDR3 sequence is 11 residues long. The germline V gene encodes CDR1 SNHLY and CDR2 FYNNEI. CDR3 coding DNA: TGTGCCAGCAGGACTACTGCTACGCAGTATTTT. This encodes CASRTTATQYF.

This clonotype was seen ten or more times. This rearrangement joins TRBV9 to TRBJ2-3; D call uncertain. V lost 3 bases and J lost 4, with 18 bases in between. The CDR3 has 16 amino acids. Germline V gene sequence: CDR1 SGDLS, CDR2 YYNGEE. CDR3 protein: CASSALSPPPPDTQYF. CDR3 in DNA: TGTGCCAGCAGCGCCCTCTCCCCCCCGCCACCAGATACGCAGTATTTT.

The rearrangement links TRBV29-1 to TRBJ2-5, with D tentatively TRBD1 or TRBD2 (6 bases each). The J call is doubtful: the DNA matches TRBJ2-7 better. The CDR3 has 13 amino acids. Germline loops: CDR1 SQVTM, CDR2 ANQGSEA. The CDR3: CSVPAGGPGEQYF. In DNA form, the CDR3 reads TGCAGCGTTCCCGCTGGGGGGCCGGGCGAGCAGTACTTC.

This clonotype was counted at least ten times. The V gene is TRBV20-1, the J gene TRBJ1-2; D ambiguous. V dropped 0 bases and J dropped 5 bases, with 7 bases sitting between them. The germline V gene encodes CDR1 DFQATT and CDR2 SNEGSKA (reference sequence). The CDR3 spans 12 residues. CDR3: CSAREPPYGYTF. The CDR3 coding sequence is TGCAGTGCTAGAGAGCCCCCTTATGGCTACACCTTC.

The chain joins TRBV6-1 to TRBJ2-3, with a tentative D call TRBD1 (5 bases). CDR1 and CDR2 from the germline V gene are MNHNS and SASEGT. CDR3 length: 17 amino acids. Trimming took off 0 bases at V and 0 bases at J, with 13 bases between the two ends. The CDR3 DNA sequence: TGTGCCAGCAGTGAAGCGGGGCGGACACTTAGCACAGATACGCAGTATTTT. This sequence encodes CASSEAGRTLSTDTQYF.

This chain uses TRBV29-1 with TRBJ1-1, with D unresolved. The CDR3 runs to 13 residues. Trimming stripped 1 base from V and 2 bases from J, with 8 bases between. CDR1 is SQVTM and CDR2 is ANQGSEA in the germline V gene. CDR3 nucleotides: TGCAGCGTTGAAGTAGGGCTTAACACTGAAGCTTTCTTT. Encoded protein: CSVEVGLNTEAFF.

The gene calls are TRBV29-1 and TRBJ2-1; 12 bases fit TRBD2. CDR1 and CDR2 (germline): SQVTM, ANQGSEA. Unmatched junction bases numbered 11, after V lost 7 bases and J lost 10 bases. This CDR3 has 14 amino acids. The CDR3 protein is CSAETLAGGEEQFF. CDR3 coding DNA: TGCAGCGCGGAGACGCTAGCGGGGGGGGAAGAGCAGTTCTTC.

This clonotype has ten or more counts. As DNA, the CDR3 is TGTGCCAGCAGCCCGACACCCGGGACAGCTAGCACAGATACGCAGTATTTT. Its translation: CASSPTPGTASTDTQYF. V and J are TRBV7-9 and TRBJ2-3, with 7 bases matching TRBD1. Germline V gene data show CDR1 as SEHNR and CDR2 as FQNEAQ (reference sequence). The CDR3 spans 17 residues. V lost 5 bases to trimming and J lost 0 bases; unmatched junction nucleotides: 11. The variable domain in full, completed from reference TRBV7-9 and TRBJ2-3, reads DTGVSQNPRHKITKRGQNVTFRCDPISEHNRLYWYRQTLGQGPEFLTYFQNEAQLEKSRLLSDRFSAERPKGSFSTLEIQRTEQGDSAMYLCASSPTPGTASTDTQYFGPGTRLTVL.

This clonotype has a handful of counts. The chain has TRBV6-1 and TRBJ2-1; D might be TRBD1 or TRBD2, each matching 6 bases. V was trimmed by 5 bases and J by 13 bases, leaving 18 bases between them. Germline V gives CDR1 MNHNS, CDR2 SASEGT. The CDR3 has 13 amino acids. The CDR3 spells CASSPGAAETQFF. In DNA form, the CDR3 reads TGTGCCAGCAGTCCGGGGGCGGCGGAGACCCAGTTCTTC.

The V call is TRBV5-1, the J call TRBJ2-7; D gene unclear. In germline, CDR1 is SGHRS, CDR2 YFSETQ. V was cut by 3 bases and J by 2 bases, with 12 bases left in between. The CDR3 is made up of 14 amino acids. In nucleotides, the CDR3 is TGCGCCAGCAGCTCGGTTATCAGTCCCTACGAGCAGTACTTC. Translating gives CASSSVISPYEQYF.

The genes are TRBV12-3 or TRBV12-4 and TRBJ2-3; possible D gene TRBD2, 6 bases. The CDR3 extends over 15 amino acids. Trimming pared 6 bases from V and 1 base from J, leaving 14 bases between. The CDR3 is CASRRGLIRTDTQYF. CDR3 DNA: TGTGCCAGCAGACGGGGACTTATTCGCACAGATACGCAGTATTTT.

This clonotype was seen only a few times. The CDR3 DNA reads as TGTGCCAGCTCCCCCGCAGGGACTGCCACAGATACGCAGTATTTT. This sequence encodes CASSPAGTATDTQYF. The chain has TRBV18 and TRBJ2-3; a possible D gene is TRBD2 (6 bases). CDR1 is KGHSH, CDR2 LQKENI, per germline. There are 15 residues in the CDR3. Between the trimmed V and J ends, which lost 6 bases and 2 bases, there was a span of 15 bases.

V and J are TRBV7-8 and TRBJ2-1; TRBD2 matches at 9 bases. This CDR3 comprises 13 residues. CDR1 and CDR2 from the germline V gene are SGHVS and FQNEAQ. Trimming took 6 bases from V and 9 from J; bases not matched to a gene: 6. This chain's CDR3 is CASRPGLALEQFF. The CDR3 DNA is TGTGCCAGCAGACCGGGACTAGCCCTTGAGCAGTTCTTC.

This clonotype was seen a few times. The chain joins TRBV27 to TRBJ2-5; D gene unclear. Per germline, CDR1 MNHEY and CDR2 SMNVEV (reference sequence). The CDR3 is 14 amino acids. The V and J ends lost 5 bases and 5 bases respectively, with 15 bases between them. CDR3 DNA: TGTGCCAGCAGTATAATCCCGGCGTCGGAGACCCAGTACTTC. It codes for CASSIIPASETQYF.

The chain couples TRBV9 to TRBJ1-6; D possibly corresponds to TRBD1 (5 bases). The CDR3 is 14 residues long. In germline, CDR1 is SGDLS, CDR2 YYNGEE. V was cut by 2 bases and J by 7 bases, with 10 bases left in between. The CDR3 region is CASSVQGYNSPLHF. Here the CDR3 DNA reads TGTGCCAGCAGCGTTCAGGGTTACAATTCACCCCTCCACTTT.

This clonotype has a handful of counts. This rearrangement joins TRBV12-3 or TRBV12-4 to TRBJ1-5; no definite D call. This CDR3 is built from 14 residues. The V end was cut by 7 bases, the J end by 4 bases, with 14 bases between. CDR3: CASNSGLSNQPQHF. The CDR3 DNA reads TGTGCCAGCAACTCCGGACTAAGTAATCAGCCCCAGCATTTT.

The CDR3 region has the DNA TGCGCCAGCAGCCACCGTCCCCTCGTTGAGCAGTTCTTC. As protein: CASSHRPLVEQFF. The V call is TRBV5-1, the J call TRBJ2-1; D is undetermined. Trimming cost V 4 bases and J 9 bases, with 14 bases left between them. CDR1 SGHRS and CDR2 YFSETQ come from the germline V gene. This CDR3 contains 13 residues. Full variable domain (missing parts from reference TRBV5-1 and TRBJ2-1): KAGVTQTPRYLIKTRGQQVTLSCSPISGHRSVSWYQQTPGQGLQFLFEYFSETQRNKGNFPGRFSGRQFSNSRSEMNVSTLELGDSALYLCASSHRPLVEQFFGPGTRLTVL.